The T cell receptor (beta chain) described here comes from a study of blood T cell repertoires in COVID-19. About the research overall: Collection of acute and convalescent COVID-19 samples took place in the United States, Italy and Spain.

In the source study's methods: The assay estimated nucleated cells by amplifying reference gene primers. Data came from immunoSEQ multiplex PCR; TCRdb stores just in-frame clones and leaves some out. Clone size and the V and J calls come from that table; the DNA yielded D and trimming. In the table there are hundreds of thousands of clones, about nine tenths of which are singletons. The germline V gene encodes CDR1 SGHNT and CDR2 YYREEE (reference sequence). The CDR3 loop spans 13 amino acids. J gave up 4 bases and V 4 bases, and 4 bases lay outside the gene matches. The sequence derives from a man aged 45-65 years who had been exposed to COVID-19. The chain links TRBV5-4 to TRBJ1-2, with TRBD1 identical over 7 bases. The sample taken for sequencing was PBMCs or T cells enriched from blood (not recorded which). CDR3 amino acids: CASSHWDSYGYTF. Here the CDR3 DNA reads TGTGCCAGCAGCCATTGGGACAGCTATGGCTACACCTTC.